These 14 T cell receptor beta chains share one sample of origin, sequenced in a study of a mutant IDH1 vaccine in newly diagnosed glioma. Sample time point: week 47, end of study. A 20-mer mutant IDH1 peptide at 300 ug was injected subcutaneously with topical imiquimod. Antigens of these TCRs are unknown. Clones were sequenced by immunoSEQ multiplex PCR, and TCRdb holds only the in-frame ones, with some missing. The table lists approximately 58,000 clones, roughly four fifths of them singletons, with approximately 3.9% in the top ten. Source: PBMCs, taken from a glioma patient whose treatment included an IDH1 peptide vaccine. These receptors originate from a man aged 25 to 40 with glioma.

This chain links TRBV2 with TRBJ2-3; D gene ambiguous. Germline values: CDR1 SNHLY, CDR2 FYNNEI. The ends were cut back, 8 bases at V and 6 bases at J, with 12 bases in the middle. This CDR3 has 12 amino acids. DNA for the CDR3: TGTGCCAGCGGGGTTCTCGGGGATACGCAGTATTTT. Translating it yields CASGVLGDTQYF.

The V call is TRBV7-9, the J call TRBJ1-2; TRBD1 matches at 8 bases. The V segment lost 5 bases and the J segment 8 bases; nucleotides outside the gene matches: 7. The CDR3 covers 13 residues. Per germline, CDR1 SEHNR and CDR2 FQNEAQ (reference sequence). DNA of the CDR3: TGTGCCAGCAGCATCGACAGGGGAAACGGCTACACCTTC. It encodes CASSIDRGNGYTF.

The chain joins TRBV5-8 to TRBJ1-3; 7 bases line up with TRBD1. CDR3 length: 15 residues. The germline V gene encodes CDR1 SGHTS and CDR2 YDEGEE. Trimming cost V 0 bases and J 4 bases; bases outside gene matches: 4. The CDR3 coding sequence is TGTGCCAGCAGCTTGGGAACAGGGGTCGGAAACACCATATATTTT. It specifies CASSLGTGVGNTIYF.

A few counts support this clone. This chain links TRBV2 with TRBJ1-5; D perhaps matches TRBD1 (5 bases). The CDR3 covers 12 residues. V lost 8 bases to trimming and J lost 4 bases, with 9 bases between them. From germline, CDR1 is SNHLY and CDR2 FYNNEI. Written as DNA, the CDR3 is TGTGCCAGCTCGGGGGGAAATCAGCCCCAGCATTTT. This codes for CASSGGNQPQHF.

The rearrangement links TRBV5-6 to TRBJ1-5; D is undetermined. V lost 0 bases and J 0 bases, leaving 7 bases between the germline ends. The germline V gene has CDR1 SGHDT and CDR2 YYEEEE. The CDR3 covers 15 residues. CDR3 amino acids: CASSLGVNSNQPQHF. The CDR3, as DNA: TGTGCCAGCAGCTTGGGAGTTAATAGCAATCAGCCCCAGCATTTT.

The chain employs TRBV29-1 and TRBJ2-1; 10 bases match TRBD2. The CDR3 has 14 residues. The J segment lost 5 bases and the V segment lost 6 bases, leaving 7 bases of the junction unmatched. Germline V gives CDR1 SQVTM, CDR2 ANQGSEA. Written as DNA, the CDR3 is TGCAGCGTAGCGGGGGGGCTTCTCGACAATGAGCAGTTCTTC. Translated: CSVAGGLLDNEQFF.

This clone came up once. V is TRBV11-2 and J is TRBJ1-6, with no clear D. The CDR3 has 13 amino acids. Germline lookup yields CDR1 SGHAT and CDR2 FQNNGV. Trimming shortened V by 3 bases and J by 14 bases, and 14 bases separated the two germline ends. The CDR3 reads CASSLGTSFTLHF. CDR3 DNA sequence: TGTGCCAGCAGCTTGGGAACTAGTTTCACCCTCCACTTT.

The chain is built from TRBV11-2 and TRBJ2-7, with 7 bases fitting TRBD1. The CDR3 spans 14 residues. Germline V CDR1 and CDR2: SGHAT, FQNNGV. The J segment lost 5 bases and the V segment lost 4 bases, leaving 8 bases of the junction unmatched. The CDR3 sequence: CASSSDRASHEQYF. The CDR3 DNA reads TGTGCCAGCAGCTCAGACAGGGCTTCACACGAGCAGTACTTC.

This chain uses TRBV28 with TRBJ1-5; D remains ambiguous. CDR3 length: 15 residues. CDR1 is MDHEN, CDR2 SYDVKM, per germline. Trimming took 1 base from V and 7 from J, leaving 14 bases between them. The CDR3 here is CASSLSGSYNQPQHF. The CDR3 region has the DNA TGTGCCAGCAGTTTATCGGGCTCTTACAACCAGCCCCAGCATTTT.

This clone occurred a few times. The chain couples TRBV19 to TRBJ1-2; D ambiguous. The CDR3 is 14 amino acids. Germline assignment: CDR1 LNHDA and CDR2 SQIVND (reference sequence). The V end lost 6 bases, the J end lost 2 bases, and 13 bases lay between the germline ends. The CDR3 reads CASSVTTNNYGYTF. The CDR3 nucleotides are TGTGCCAGTAGCGTCACGACCAACAACTATGGCTACACCTTC.

As regards this clone: With a much larger clone just one base away, this may be a read error. V usage is TRBV6-1 and J usage is TRBJ2-3; D remains unclear. In germline, CDR1 is MNHNS, CDR2 SASEGT. Between the trimmed V and J ends, which lost 4 bases and 1 base, there was a span of 6 bases. The CDR3 sequence is 13 residues long. The CDR3 region has the DNA TGTGCCAGCAGTGGGACCGGCACAGATACGCAGTATTTT. Amino acid sequence: CASSGTGTDTQYF.

The rearrangement links TRBV5-1 to TRBJ2-3; the match to TRBD1 covers 7 bases. This CDR3 has 16 residues. Germline trimming cut 0 bases from V and 3 bases from J; bases unmatched to any gene: 7. Germline V CDR1 and CDR2: SGHRS, YFSETQ. DNA for the CDR3: TGCGCCAGCAGCTTGGCCTTATCGACAGGGACAGATACGCAGTATTTT. This translates into CASSLALSTGTDTQYF.

This clone was seen only once. The chain recombines TRBV2 with TRBJ1-1, with TRBD1 matching 10 bases. J gave up 5 bases and V 6 bases, and 15 bases lay outside the gene matches. Germline lookup yields CDR1 SNHLY and CDR2 FYNNEI. This CDR3 contains 17 residues. CDR3 sequence (DNA): TGTGCCAGCAGCGGACAGGGGGTAGTGGGAACGAAGACTGAAGCTTTCTTT. Its translation is CASSGQGVVGTKTEAFF.

In this sample, this clone turned up once. The V call is TRBV11-2, the J call TRBJ2-1; D remains ambiguous. V lost 1 base, J lost 0 bases, and 10 bases lay in between. CDR3 length: 16 residues. The germline CDR1 and CDR2 sequences are SGHAT and FQNNGV. The CDR3, as DNA: TGTGCCAGCAGCTTAGTCCGGGCCAGCTCCTACAATGAGCAGTTCTTC. This gives the protein CASSLVRASSYNEQFF.